The 4 T cell receptor beta chains listed next were all sequenced from one sample in a study of a mutant IDH1 vaccine in newly diagnosed glioma (dated by TCRdb to the early 2020s). Antigens for these TCRs are unknown. The time point label for this specimen denotes: week 11, during vaccination. Each vaccine dose was 300 ug of a 20-mer mutant IDH1 peptide in Montanide, given subcutaneously with topical imiquimod. Libraries were constructed by the immunoSEQ multiplex PCR assay. TCRdb stores this immuneACCESS table with in-frame sequences only. Part of the clones is absent; in the studies checked, under half of the shortfall reflects unresolved V genes, and no reason is known for the rest. The sample has roughly 120,000 clones on record, 85% to 90% of them singletons. The ten biggest clones cover roughly 0.62% of the sample. The source was PBMCs, collected from a glioma patient whose treatment included an IDH1 peptide vaccine. These receptors were taken from a woman aged 50 to 60 with glioma.

The chain's CDR3 is CSVFPQGAHGYTF. CDR3 DNA sequence: TGCAGCGTCTTTCCTCAGGGGGCTCATGGCTACACCTTC. The V call is TRBV29-1, the J call TRBJ1-2; 8 bases align to TRBD1. This CDR3 contains 13 residues. Germline V gene lookup returns CDR1 SQVTM and CDR2 ANQGSEA. Trimming removed 6 bases from V and 6 bases from J; junction bases left unmatched: 9.

The V and J genes are TRBV6-5 and TRBJ2-3; the D is unclear. The CDR3 consists of 14 residues. Trimming took off 2 bases at V and 3 bases at J, with 9 bases between the two ends. Germline assignment: CDR1 MNHEY and CDR2 SVGAGI. Here the CDR3 reads CASSYDSATDTQYF. CDR3 in DNA: TGTGCCAGCAGTTACGACTCCGCGACAGATACGCAGTATTTT.

This clone has only one observation. The gene calls are TRBV28 and TRBJ2-7; 12 bases fit TRBD2. From germline, CDR1 is MDHEN and CDR2 SYDVKM. Trimming at V came to 4 bases and at J to 3 bases, leaving 4 bases not matched to a gene. This CDR3 region has 15 residues. This chain's CDR3 is CASSSLAGGLYEQYF. The CDR3 DNA follows: TGTGCCAGCAGTTCTCTAGCGGGAGGGCTCTACGAGCAGTACTTC.

The rearrangement links TRBV15 to TRBJ2-5, with no clear D. The DNA end is a closer match to TRBJ2-7, so the J assignment may be wrong. In germline, CDR1 is LNHNV, CDR2 YYDKDF (reference sequence). This CDR3 contains 14 residues. The DNA of the CDR3 is TGTGCCACCAGCAGAGAGCAAAGCTCCTACGAGCAGTACTTC. It specifies CATSREQSSYEQYF.